Below, 28 T cell receptor beta chains from the same sample are listed, as sequenced in a study of T cell responses to AZD1222 COVID-19 vaccine. The data were produced by immunoSEQ multiplex PCR, yet TCRdb's version contains in-frame clones alone and is incomplete. The sample holds over 95,000 clones; roughly 90% are singletons and the top ten take 4% to 5%. This specimen was peripheral blood, taken on day 0 of AZD1222 vaccination. The receptors derive from an adult in good health.

To note about this clone: Other DNA sequences of this sample code for an identical CDR3. The rearrangement joins TRBV11-2 to TRBJ2-1, with a tentative D call TRBD2 (5 bases). Trimming removed 5 bases at V and 7 bases at J, with 9 bases between. The germline gives CDR1 SGHAT, CDR2 FQNNGV. The CDR3 spans 12 residues. In DNA form, the CDR3 reads TGTGCCAGCAGCCTGGGGAGTAATGAGCAGTTCTTC. Its translation: CASSLGSNEQFF.

The chain couples TRBV9 to TRBJ2-1; D call uncertain. Germline loops: CDR1 SGDLS, CDR2 YYNGEE. With 2 bases removed from V and 0 bases from J, the gap between germline ends came to 12 bases. The CDR3 is 16 residues long. The CDR3 reads CASSVTQTGSYNEQFF. CDR3 bases: TGTGCCAGCAGCGTGACCCAGACGGGCTCCTACAATGAGCAGTTCTTC.

The V and J genes are TRBV6-5 and TRBJ1-2; D is possibly TRBD1 (6 bases). The germline V gene encodes CDR1 MNHEY and CDR2 SVGAGI. This CDR3 is built from 12 residues. V lost 4 bases and J lost 8, with 11 bases in between. This CDR3 reads CASSWGPGGYTF. In DNA form, the CDR3 reads TGTGCCAGCAGTTGGGGGCCCGGAGGCTACACCTTC.

The rearrangement uses TRBV28 and TRBJ2-1, with D perhaps TRBD1 (5 bases). Germline V gives CDR1 MDHEN, CDR2 SYDVKM. CDR3 size: 17 residues. V shed 1 base and J shed 6 bases, with 19 bases lying between them. CDR3 sequence: CASSLSVGQGRLNEQFF. The CDR3 DNA reads as TGTGCCAGCAGTTTATCGGTGGGGCAGGGAAGGCTCAATGAGCAGTTCTTC.

The V and J genes are TRBV11-2 and TRBJ2-1; 12 positions match TRBD2. V trimming: 5 bases; J trimming: 7 bases; junction bases outside the gene matches: 15. From germline, CDR1 is SGHAT and CDR2 FQNNGV. The length of the CDR3 is 18 residues. CDR3: CASSPGGLAGGVGNEQFF. Written as DNA, the CDR3 is TGTGCCAGCAGCCCGGGGGGACTAGCGGGCGGTGTAGGGAATGAGCAGTTCTTC.

V usage is TRBV28 and J usage is TRBJ1-4; D is perhaps TRBD1 (6 bases). The CDR3 length is 16 residues. V shed 5 bases and J shed 2 bases, with 15 bases lying between them. In germline, CDR1 is MDHEN, CDR2 SYDVKM. The CDR3 bases are TGTGCCAGCAGTCTCTCTAGAGGGGGGACTAATGAAAAACTGTTTTTT. Its translation is CASSLSRGGTNEKLFF.

CDR3: CAWSPNRGSQHF. The CDR3 nucleotides are TGTGCCTGGAGTCCAAACAGGGGGTCCCAGCATTTT. The chain joins TRBV30 to TRBJ1-5; 8 positions match TRBD1. The CDR3 contains 12 residues. The junction had 5 bases not matched to a gene; V was cut back by 2 bases and J by 11 bases. Germline V gives CDR1 GTSNPN, CDR2 SVGIG (reference sequence).

The chain uses TRBV24-1 and TRBJ1-2, with 7 bases that match TRBD1. The length of the CDR3 is 12 residues. Germline V gene data show CDR1 as KGHDR and CDR2 as SFDVKD. The trim removed 6 bases at V and 5 bases at J, leaving 2 bases unmatched. As DNA, the CDR3 is TGTGCCACCAGTCTGACAGGGTATGGCTACACCTTC. The encoded protein is CATSLTGYGYTF.

J is TRBJ1-3 and V is TRBV3-1 (or the pseudogene TRBV3-2); the match to TRBD1 covers 8 bases. The CDR3 is 15 residues long. Per the germline V gene, CDR1 is LGHDT and CDR2 is YNNKEL (reference sequence). V lost 4 bases, J lost 1 base, and 3 bases stayed unmatched. The CDR3 loop reads CASSRTGPSGNTIYF. CDR3 nucleotide sequence: TGTGCCAGCAGCCGGACAGGGCCTTCTGGAAACACCATATATTTT.

This clone was seen once. The chain links TRBV10-2 to TRBJ1-3, with D possibly TRBD1 on 6 matching bases. Germline V gene sequence: CDR1 WSHSY, CDR2 SAAADI. This CDR3 spans 15 amino acids. Trimming removed 6 bases from V and 4 bases from J, with 16 bases in between. Here the CDR3 reads CASSPRGLSGNTIYF. CDR3 coding DNA: TGCGCCAGCAGCCCACGGGGGCTTTCCGGAAACACCATATATTTT.

The chain joins TRBV4-3 to TRBJ1-1; no clear D gene. Germline V gives CDR1 LGHNA, CDR2 YSLEER. With 1 base removed from V and 4 bases from J, the gap between germline ends came to 4 bases. The CDR3 has 12 residues. CDR3 in DNA: TGCGCCAGCAGCCAAGGAGTCACTGAAGCTTTCTTT. Translating gives CASSQGVTEAFF.

This clone was seen once. The CDR3 is CASSYPGQGYGYTF. CDR3 DNA sequence: TGCGCCAGCAGCTACCCGGGACAGGGGTATGGCTACACCTTC. The V call is TRBV5-1, the J call TRBJ1-2, with TRBD1 matching 10 bases. The CDR3 consists of 14 residues. From germline, CDR1 is SGHRS and CDR2 YFSETQ. The V segment lost 3 bases and the J segment 5 bases; nucleotides outside the gene matches: 4. Using reference TRBV5-1 and TRBJ1-2 for the parts outside the CDR3, the full variable domain is KAGVTQTPRYLIKTRGQQVTLSCSPISGHRSVSWYQQTPGQGLQFLFEYFSETQRNKGNFPGRFSGRQFSNSRSEMNVSTLELGDSALYLCASSYPGQGYGYTFGSGTRLTVV.

The chain combines TRBV3-1 (or the pseudogene TRBV3-2) with TRBJ2-4; TRBD2 aligns across 11 bases. V lost 4 bases, J lost 15 bases, and 14 bases stayed unmatched. The CDR3 spans 15 residues. Germline-derived CDR1 and CDR2 are LGHDT and YNNKEL (reference sequence). The CDR3 nucleotides read TGTGCCAGCAGCCCTTGGGGGCTAGCGGGGGGCCTGAGGTACTTC. The encoded protein is CASSPWGLAGGLRYF.

The chain recombines TRBV9 with TRBJ1-5; weak D call: TRBD1 (5 bases). The germline gives CDR1 SGDLS, CDR2 YYNGEE. V gave up 4 bases and J gave up 1 base, with 12 bases separating them. This CDR3 is 15 amino acids long. As DNA, the CDR3 is TGTGCCAGCAGCTCATCCCGGGACAGCAATCAGCCCCAGCATTTT. It codes for CASSSSRDSNQPQHF.

This clone appeared once. The chain has TRBV28 and TRBJ2-7; the D gene is possibly TRBD1 (5 bases). The CDR3 has 15 residues. V was pared by 3 bases and J by 2 bases, with 14 bases between. The germline gives CDR1 MDHEN, CDR2 SYDVKM. The CDR3 loop is CASSFSAGSAYEQYF. The CDR3 coding sequence is TGTGCCAGCAGTTTTTCGGCAGGGTCTGCCTACGAGCAGTACTTC.

J is TRBJ2-7 and V is TRBV4-2; perhaps TRBD2 as D (5 bases). This CDR3 spans 13 amino acids. Germline V gene sequence: CDR1 LGHNA, CDR2 YNFKEQ. Trimming pared 3 bases from V and 7 bases from J, leaving 13 bases between. The DNA of the CDR3 is TGTGCCAGCAGCCAGGGTAGCGAGGGTGAGCAGTACTTC. The encoded protein is CASSQGSEGEQYF.

The J gene is TRBJ2-7, the V gene TRBV4-3, with D unclear. Looked up from germline, CDR1 is LGHNA and CDR2 is YSLEER. V lost 1 base and J 0 bases, leaving 16 bases between the germline ends. This CDR3 spans 17 amino acids. For the CDR3, the DNA is TGCGCCAGCAGCCAAGCTCGCGACTCCTTCAGCTCCTACGAGCAGTACTTC. Amino acids: CASSQARDSFSSYEQYF.

The chain couples TRBV4-3 to TRBJ2-3, with TRBD2 matching over 7 bases. J lost 2 bases, V lost 4 bases, and 6 bases had no gene match. CDR1 and CDR2 from the germline V gene are LGHNA and YSLEER. The CDR3 is 15 amino acids. The CDR3, as DNA: TGCGCCAGCAGCCCCTTTGGGGGGGTCACAGATACGCAGTATTTT. Its translation is CASSPFGGVTDTQYF.

The CDR3 DNA sequence: TGTGCCATCAGTGAGGGTGCCCAGGGGACCACTGAAGCTTTCTTT. Protein product: CAISEGAQGTTEAFF. This chain joins TRBV10-3 and TRBJ1-1, with D perhaps matching TRBD1 (6 bases). The CDR3 covers 15 residues. V lost 2 bases and J lost 4, with 14 bases in between. Per germline, CDR1 ENHRY and CDR2 SYGVKD.

The chain combines TRBV4-3 with TRBJ1-2, with a weak D call TRBD1 (5 bases). This CDR3 has 14 residues. With 4 bases removed from V and 7 bases from J, the gap between germline ends came to 16 bases. CDR1 is LGHNA and CDR2 is YSLEER in the germline V gene. The CDR3 here is CASSLYVGLGGYTF. CDR3 coding DNA: TGCGCCAGCAGCCTCTACGTGGGGCTAGGTGGCTACACCTTC.

The rearrangement joins TRBV6-5 to TRBJ1-4; 7 bases agree with TRBD1. CDR1 is MNHEY and CDR2 is SVGAGI in the germline V gene. The V segment lost 2 bases and the J segment 2 bases; nucleotides outside the gene matches: 5. The CDR3 spans 16 residues. CDR3 sequence: CASSYAGGRTNEKLFF. The CDR3 DNA reads TGTGCCAGCAGTTACGCAGGGGGAAGGACTAATGAAAAACTGTTTTTT.

The rearrangement links TRBV25-1 to TRBJ1-4; D is ambiguous. This CDR3 is 16 amino acids long. V shed 2 bases and J shed 0 bases, with 10 bases lying between them. Looked up from germline, CDR1 is MGHDK and CDR2 is SYGVNS. The CDR3 spells CASSEDLGATNEKLFF. The CDR3 bases are TGTGCCAGCAGTGAAGATTTGGGAGCAACTAATGAAAAACTGTTTTTT.

The V and J genes are TRBV27 and TRBJ1-1, with D unresolved. Germline lookup yields CDR1 MNHEY and CDR2 SMNVEV (reference sequence). This CDR3 has 15 residues. With 5 bases removed from V and 5 bases from J, the gap between germline ends came to 18 bases. CDR3 residues: CASSPPRLFGTEAFF. CDR3 nucleotide sequence: TGTGCCAGCAGTCCCCCCCGACTTTTTGGGACTGAAGCTTTCTTT.

The CDR3 spells CAIRSEDLGYEQYF. CDR3 bases: TGTGCCATACGATCCGAGGACCTCGGATACGAGCAGTACTTC. This rearrangement joins TRBV10-3 to TRBJ2-7; D gene ambiguous. CDR3 length: 14 residues. V lost 9 bases, J lost 4 bases, and 19 bases lay in between. Germline lookup yields CDR1 ENHRY and CDR2 SYGVKD.

The chain has TRBV11-2 and TRBJ2-3; D is perhaps TRBD1 (5 bases). Trimming removed 4 bases from V and 3 bases from J, with 17 bases in between. Germline V gene data show CDR1 as SGHAT and CDR2 as FQNNGV. The CDR3 sequence is 16 residues long. The CDR3 region is CASSSGPGIGTDTQYF. In nucleotides, the CDR3 is TGTGCCAGCAGCTCCGGCCCAGGGATAGGAACAGATACGCAGTATTTT.

The rearrangement links TRBV19 to TRBJ1-2; 8 bases fit TRBD1. Germline-derived CDR1 and CDR2 are LNHDA and SQIVND (reference sequence). This CDR3 is built from 13 residues. V lost 6 bases to trimming and J lost 3 bases; unmatched junction nucleotides: 3. The CDR3 sequence is CASSLQGDYGYTF. CDR3 bases: TGTGCCAGTAGCCTACAGGGGGACTATGGCTACACCTTC.

This chain uses TRBV18 with TRBJ2-1; D uncertain. The CDR3 loop spans 15 amino acids. The ends were cut back, 2 bases at V and 0 bases at J, with 8 bases in the middle. Germline CDR1 is KGHSH and CDR2 is LQKENI. The CDR3 DNA reads as TGTGCCAGCTCACCAGACCAGAGCTCCTACAATGAGCAGTTCTTC. It codes for CASSPDQSSYNEQFF. The complete variable domain, with remaining parts taken from reference TRBV18 and TRBJ2-1, reads NAGVMQNPRHLVRRRGQEARLRCSPMKGHSHVYWYRQLPEEGLKFMVYLQKENIIDESGMPKERFSAEFPKEGPSILRIQQVVRGDSAAYFCASSPDQSSYNEQFFGPGTRLTVL.

The chain joins TRBV7-2 to TRBJ1-3; a weak D match, TRBD1 (5 bases). V was trimmed by 1 base and J by 4 bases, leaving 11 bases between them. The CDR3 is 15 residues long. The germline V gene has CDR1 SGHTA and CDR2 FQGNSA. This CDR3 reads CASSLGVGVGNTIYF. In DNA form, the CDR3 reads TGTGCCAGCAGCTTAGGGGTAGGGGTGGGAAACACCATATATTTT.